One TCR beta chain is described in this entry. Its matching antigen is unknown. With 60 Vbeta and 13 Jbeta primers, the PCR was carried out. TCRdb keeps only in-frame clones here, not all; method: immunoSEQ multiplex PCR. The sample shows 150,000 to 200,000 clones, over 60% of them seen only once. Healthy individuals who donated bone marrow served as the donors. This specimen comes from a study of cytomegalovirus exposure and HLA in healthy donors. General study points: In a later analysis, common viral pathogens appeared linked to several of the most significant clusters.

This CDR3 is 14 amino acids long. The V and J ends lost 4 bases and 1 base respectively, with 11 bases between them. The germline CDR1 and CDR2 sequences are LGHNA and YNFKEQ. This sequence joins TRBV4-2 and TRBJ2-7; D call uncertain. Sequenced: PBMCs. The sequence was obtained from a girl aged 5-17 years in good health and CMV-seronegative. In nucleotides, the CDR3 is TGTGCCAGCAGCCTGAGTCGTTTGTCCTACGAGCAGTACTTC. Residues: CASSLSRLSYEQYF.